This T cell receptor beta chain originates from a study of blood T cell repertoires in COVID-19. Across the whole study: Spain, Italy and the United States supplied samples that represented acute and convalescent COVID-19. PBMCs, B-cell-depleted T cells, or T cells provided the cDNA or gDNA that made up the material.

How the authors handled the data: Nucleated cell counts were estimated from reference gene primer amplification. Repertoires were generated with immunoSEQ multiplex PCR, while TCRdb's copy carries only in-frame clones and drops some. D and trimming come from the DNA, and the V and J calls and clone size come from that table. The top ten hold roughly 30% of the sample, which has 100,000 to 150,000 clones, roughly 87% seen once. This CDR3 has 12 amino acids. Trimming cost V 6 bases and J 2 bases, with 7 bases left between them. The germline gives CDR1 MDHEN, CDR2 SYDVKM. This chain joins TRBV28 and TRBJ2-5; D gene uncertain. Sequenced: peripheral blood. The origin of this receptor is a woman older than 75 with acute or convalescent COVID-19. CDR3 amino acids: CASRRSQETQYF. The CDR3 DNA follows: TGTGCCAGCAGGAGATCGCAAGAGACCCAGTACTTC.